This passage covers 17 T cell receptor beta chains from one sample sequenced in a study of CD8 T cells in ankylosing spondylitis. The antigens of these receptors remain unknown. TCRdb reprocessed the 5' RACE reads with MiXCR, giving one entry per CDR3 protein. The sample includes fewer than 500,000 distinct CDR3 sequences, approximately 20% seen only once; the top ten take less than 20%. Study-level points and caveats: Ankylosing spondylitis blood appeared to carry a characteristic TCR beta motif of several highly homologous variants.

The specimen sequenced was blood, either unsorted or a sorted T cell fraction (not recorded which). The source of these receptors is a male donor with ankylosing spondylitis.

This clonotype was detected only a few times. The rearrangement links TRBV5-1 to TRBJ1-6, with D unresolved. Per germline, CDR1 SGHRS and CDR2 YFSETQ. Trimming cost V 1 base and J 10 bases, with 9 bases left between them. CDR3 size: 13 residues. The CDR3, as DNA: TGCGCCAGCAGCTTGATTATGGGCTCACCCCTCCACTTT. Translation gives CASSLIMGSPLHF.

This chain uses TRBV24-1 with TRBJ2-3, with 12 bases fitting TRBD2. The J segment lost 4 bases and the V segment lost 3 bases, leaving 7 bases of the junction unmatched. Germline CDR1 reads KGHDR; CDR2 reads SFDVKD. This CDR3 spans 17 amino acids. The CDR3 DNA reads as TGTGCCACCAGTGATGTGTCACTAGCGGGAGGCCCAGATACGCAGTATTTT. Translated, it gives CATSDVSLAGGPDTQYF.

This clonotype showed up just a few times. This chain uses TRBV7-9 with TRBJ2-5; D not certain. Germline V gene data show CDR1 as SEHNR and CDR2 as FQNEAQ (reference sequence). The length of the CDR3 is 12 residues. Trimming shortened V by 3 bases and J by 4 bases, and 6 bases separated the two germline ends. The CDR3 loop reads CASSFIVETQYF. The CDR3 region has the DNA TGTGCCAGCAGCTTCATTGTAGAGACCCAGTACTTC.

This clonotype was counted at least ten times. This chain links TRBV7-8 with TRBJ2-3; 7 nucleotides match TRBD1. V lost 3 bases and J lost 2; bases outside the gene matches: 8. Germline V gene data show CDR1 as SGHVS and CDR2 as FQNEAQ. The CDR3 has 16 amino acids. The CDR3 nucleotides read TGTGCCAGCAGCTTGAGAGAGGGGGCCTCCACAGATACGCAGTATTTT. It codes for CASSLREGASTDTQYF.

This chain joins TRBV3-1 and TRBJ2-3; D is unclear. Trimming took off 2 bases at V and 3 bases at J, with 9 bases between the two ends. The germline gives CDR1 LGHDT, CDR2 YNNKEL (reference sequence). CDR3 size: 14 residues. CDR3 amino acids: CASSQRLATDTQYF. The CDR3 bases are TGTGCCAGCAGCCAACGATTAGCAACAGATACGCAGTATTTT.

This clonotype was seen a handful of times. The CDR3 DNA follows: TGCGCCAGCAGCTTGATGAGCGGGCGAGACAATGAGCAGTTCTTC. Amino acids: CASSLMSGRDNEQFF. The chain carries TRBV5-1 and TRBJ2-1; TRBD2 might be the D (6 bases). In germline, CDR1 is SGHRS, CDR2 YFSETQ. V was cut by 1 base and J by 5 bases, with 13 bases left in between. The CDR3 is 15 residues long.

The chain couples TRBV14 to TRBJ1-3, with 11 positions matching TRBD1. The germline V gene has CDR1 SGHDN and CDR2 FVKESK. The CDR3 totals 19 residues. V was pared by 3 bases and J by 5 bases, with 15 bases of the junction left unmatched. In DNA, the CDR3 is TGTGCCAGCAGCCACGGACAGGGGGCGGCAGCGCCGGGCCGAAACACCATATATTTT. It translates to CASSHGQGAAAPGRNTIYF.

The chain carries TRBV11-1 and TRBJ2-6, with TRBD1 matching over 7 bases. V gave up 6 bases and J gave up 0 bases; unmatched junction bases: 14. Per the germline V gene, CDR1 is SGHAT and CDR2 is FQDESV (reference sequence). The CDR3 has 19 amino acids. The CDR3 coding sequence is TGTGCCAGCAGTATAGCCAGAGGACAGGTCCCCTCTGGGGCCAACGTCCTGACTTTC. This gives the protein CASSIARGQVPSGANVLTF.

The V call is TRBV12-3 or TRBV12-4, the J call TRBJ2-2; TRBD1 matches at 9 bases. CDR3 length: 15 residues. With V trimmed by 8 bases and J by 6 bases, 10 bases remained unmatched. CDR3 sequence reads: CASRRTGAVAGELFF. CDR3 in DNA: TGTGCCAGCCGGAGGACAGGGGCCGTAGCCGGGGAGCTGTTTTTT.

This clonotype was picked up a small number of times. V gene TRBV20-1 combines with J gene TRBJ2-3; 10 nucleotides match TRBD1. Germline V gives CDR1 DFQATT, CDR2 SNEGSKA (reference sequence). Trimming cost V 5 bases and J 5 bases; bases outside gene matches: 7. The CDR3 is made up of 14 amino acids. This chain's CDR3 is CSALGQGFVDTQYF. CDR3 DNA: TGCAGTGCTTTGGGACAGGGGTTCGTAGATACGCAGTATTTT.

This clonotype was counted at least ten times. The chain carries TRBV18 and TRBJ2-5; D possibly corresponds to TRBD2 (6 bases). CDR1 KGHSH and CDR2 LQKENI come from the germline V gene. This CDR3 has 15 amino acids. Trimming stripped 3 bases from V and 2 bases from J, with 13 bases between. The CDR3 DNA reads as TGTGCCAGCTCACCGAGAGGCGGGGTTCAAGAGACCCAGTACTTC. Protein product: CASSPRGGVQETQYF.

The CDR3 region has the DNA TGTGCCAGCAGTCCGTGGGGGGGCACTGAAGCTTTCTTT. This translates into CASSPWGGTEAFF. V usage is TRBV12-3 or TRBV12-4 and J usage is TRBJ1-1; tentatively, D is TRBD1 (5 bases). The V end lost 5 bases, the J end lost 4 bases, and 11 bases lay between the germline ends. CDR3 length: 13 residues.

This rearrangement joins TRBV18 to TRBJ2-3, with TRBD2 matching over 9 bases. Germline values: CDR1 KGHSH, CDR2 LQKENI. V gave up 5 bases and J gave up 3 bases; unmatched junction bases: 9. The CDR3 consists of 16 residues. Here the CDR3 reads CASSIISGSRTDTQYF. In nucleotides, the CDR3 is TGTGCCAGCTCAATTATTAGCGGGAGTCGAACAGATACGCAGTATTTT.

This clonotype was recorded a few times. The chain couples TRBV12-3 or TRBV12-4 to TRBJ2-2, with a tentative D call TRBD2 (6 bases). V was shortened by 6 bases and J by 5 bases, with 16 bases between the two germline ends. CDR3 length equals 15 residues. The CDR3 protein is CASRRLGARTGELFF. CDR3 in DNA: TGTGCCAGCAGGAGACTAGGAGCGAGGACCGGGGAGCTGTTTTTT.

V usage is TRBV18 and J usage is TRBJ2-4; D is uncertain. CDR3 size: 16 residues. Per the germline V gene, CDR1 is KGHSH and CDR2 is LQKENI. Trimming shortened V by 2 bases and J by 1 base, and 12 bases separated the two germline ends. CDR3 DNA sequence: TGTGCCAGCTCACCAACTGAGCCGAGGGCCAAAAACATTCAGTACTTC. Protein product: CASSPTEPRAKNIQYF.

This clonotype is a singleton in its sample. DNA for the CDR3: TGTGCCAGCACCAGTGACGGGACTAGCGGAGGGGTAAACAATGAGCAGTTCTTC. The encoded protein is CASTSDGTSGGVNNEQFF. V gene TRBV6-1 combines with J gene TRBJ2-1; 11 bases match TRBD2. Looked up from germline, CDR1 is MNHNS and CDR2 is SASEGT. The CDR3 is 18 residues long. V trimming: 7 bases; J trimming: 5 bases; junction bases outside the gene matches: 16.

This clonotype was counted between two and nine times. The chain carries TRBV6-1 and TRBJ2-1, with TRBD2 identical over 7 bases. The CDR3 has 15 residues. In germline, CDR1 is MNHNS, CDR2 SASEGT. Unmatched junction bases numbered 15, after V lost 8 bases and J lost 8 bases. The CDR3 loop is CASFTPGGSGDEQFF. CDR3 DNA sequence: TGTGCCAGCTTTACCCCCGGGGGGTCGGGCGATGAGCAGTTCTTC.